This T cell receptor (beta chain) came from a study of vaccination and CD4 T cells after COVID-19 (dated by TCRdb to between 2021 and 2024). A note on the overall study: The convalescent cohort comprised six males and four females, including two Hispanic individuals, seven Caucasians, two Asians and one multiracial person. Participants received two doses of either the Pfizer-BioNTech BNT162b2 vaccine (n=8) or the Moderna mRNA-1273 vaccine (n=2). Post-COVID blood samples from convalescent patients were collected a median of roughly 100 days after diagnosis, with a range of roughly 35 to 161 days. Post-vaccine blood samples were obtained a median of around 74 days after the second vaccine dose, with a range of about 13 to 250 days. The cultures were stimulated with overlapping spike peptide pools from SARS-CoV-2 and from the common cold coronaviruses HCoV-NL63, HCoV-OC43 and HCoV-229E. In control cultures, a CEFX viral epitope pool was used as positive control, an HIV-1 Nef peptide pool was used as negative control, or no peptide was added. The spike-specific CD4+ TCR repertoire was compared before and after mRNA vaccination in approximately ten COVID-19 convalescent patients and 4 infection-naive healthy vaccine recipients. An earlier paper using these donors assessed, at the TCR clonotype level, memory CD4+ T cell crossreactivity between SARS-CoV-2 and common cold coronavirus spike proteins. Study-wide conclusions, independent of this receptor: In convalescent patients, a median approximately 89% of post-vaccine SARS-CoV-2-reactive clones were detected only after vaccination, suggesting vaccine-specific priming. The study included relatively few convalescent patients and did not analyze early timepoints after natural infection. An increase in the median number of SARS-CoV-2-reactive clonotypes from 20 to 25 after infection to roughly 38 after vaccination was observed, but the change was not found to be significant. In convalescent patients, nearly all vaccine-specific clones (304 of 307) were found to be mono-reactive for SARS-CoV-2 spike rather than cross-reactive with common cold coronaviruses.

The library was prepared using PCR. At the Johns Hopkins FTIC core, DNA from the cultured CD4+ T cells underwent TCR sequencing with the Oncomine TCR Beta short-read assay. The QIAamp micro DNA kit was used to extract genomic DNA from the cultured CD4+ T cells. Oncomine TCR Beta libraries from cultured CD4+ T cells were pooled with unique dual indexes and sequenced on an Illumina iSeq 100. Concerning the study's data processing: Non-productive sequences were removed, and CDR3s not starting with C, not ending with F or W, or shorter than 7 amino acids were discarded. Antigen-specific clonotypes were identified using the MANAFEST web application through comparison of peptide-stimulated wells with reference and other culture wells. Positive clones required FDR below 0.05, an odds ratio above 5, and productive frequency above 0.1% in at least two of three replicate wells. Clonotypes that were significantly expanded in both SARS-CoV-2 spike wells and at least one common cold coronavirus spike condition were defined as cross-reactive. Using R version 3.6.1, CDR3 homology was evaluated through Levenshtein distances (stringdist) along with unrooted phylogenetic trees (ape). TCRdb trimmed the raw reads at Q25, called clones with MiXCR and kept productive beta chains. CDR3 protein duplicates are merged, each entry listing the most common genes and DNA. The V and J calls here are based on TCRdb, not the publication. Counted in this sample were some 7,000 distinct CDR3 sequences; about 29% of them appeared once. The ten largest account for about 33% of the sample.

Worth noting for this clonotype: This receptor's antigen is unknown. There are no base qualities to consult, and no much larger clone falls within one base.

This specimen's treatment or condition label, per the study, means: approximately 9-day PBMC culture with coronavirus spike peptide pools or control peptides (ViraFEST assay). CD4+ T cells from unexposed donors were collected before the COVID-19 pandemic (2011-2018). The ViraFEST assay, used in the study, expanded antigen-specific T cells with peptide pools and then identified the expanded clonotypes through TCR sequencing. Each well held about 2.2 million PBMCs cultured in IMDM containing approximately 5% human AB serum and around 9.2 IU/ml IL-2, with about 9.4 ug/ml peptide pools added. Half of the culture medium was replaced with fresh IL-2-containing medium on days 3 and 7. Once the cells had been in culture for around ten days, the EasySep CD4+ T cell isolation kit was used to isolate CD4+ T cells by negative selection. As cell number allowed, CD4+ T cells from unexposed donors were tested for reactivity to SARS-CoV-2 S and N and to four common cold coronavirus spike pools. Ficoll-Paque Plus gradient centrifugation was used to isolate PBMCs from whole blood, and the isolated PBMCs were then either used fresh or cryopreserved at -140C. In general, triplicate wells were set up for every culture condition. Leukapheresis product for the unexposed donors was bought commercially.

The germline V gene (reference sequence) provides CDR1 MNHEY and CDR2 SMNVEV. The CDR3, cysteine through phenylalanine, is 15 amino acids long. Here the CDR3 DNA is all that survives: 45 bases in frame from base 1. Trimming takes 5 bases from V and 0 bases from J, and the germline ends sit 8 bases apart. The V gene is TRBV27 and the J gene is TRBJ1-6, with the identity of the D gene unclear. The receptor comes from a human donor in good health. The sample consisted of CD4+ T cells from blood, cultured in vitro. Here is the DNA: TGTGCCAGCAGTCTTAACCTCTCCTATAATTCACCCCTCCACTTT. This sequence encodes CASSLNLSYNSPLHF.